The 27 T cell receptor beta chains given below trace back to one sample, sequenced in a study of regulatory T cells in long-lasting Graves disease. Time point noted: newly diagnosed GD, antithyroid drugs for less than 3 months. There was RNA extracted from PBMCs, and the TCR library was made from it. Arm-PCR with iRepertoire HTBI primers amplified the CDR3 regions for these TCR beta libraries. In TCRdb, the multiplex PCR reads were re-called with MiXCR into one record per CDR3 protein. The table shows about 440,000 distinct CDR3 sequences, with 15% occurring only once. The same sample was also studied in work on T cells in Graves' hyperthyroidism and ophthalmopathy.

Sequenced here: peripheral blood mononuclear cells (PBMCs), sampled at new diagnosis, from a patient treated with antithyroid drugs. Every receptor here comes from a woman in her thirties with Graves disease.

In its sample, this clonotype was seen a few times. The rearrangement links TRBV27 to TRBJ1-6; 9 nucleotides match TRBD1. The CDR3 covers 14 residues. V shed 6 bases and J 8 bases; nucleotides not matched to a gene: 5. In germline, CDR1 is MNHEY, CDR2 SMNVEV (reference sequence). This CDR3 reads CASSPQGAHSPLHF. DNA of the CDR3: TGTGCCAGCAGCCCACAGGGGGCCCATTCACCCCTCCACTTT.

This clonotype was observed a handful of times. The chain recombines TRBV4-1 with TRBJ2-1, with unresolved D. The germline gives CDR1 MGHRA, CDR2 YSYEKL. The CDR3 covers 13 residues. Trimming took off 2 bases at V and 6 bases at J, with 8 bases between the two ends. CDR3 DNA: TGCGCCAGCAGCCAACCGATGTTCAATGAGCAGTTCTTC. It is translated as CASSQPMFNEQFF.

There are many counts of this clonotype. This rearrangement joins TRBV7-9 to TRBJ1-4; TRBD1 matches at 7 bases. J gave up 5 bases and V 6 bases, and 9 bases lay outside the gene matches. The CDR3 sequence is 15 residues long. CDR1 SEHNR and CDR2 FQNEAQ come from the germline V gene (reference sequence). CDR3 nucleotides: TGTGCCAGCAGAAATTCGGGACAGAACAATGAAAAACTGTTTTTT. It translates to CASRNSGQNNEKLFF.

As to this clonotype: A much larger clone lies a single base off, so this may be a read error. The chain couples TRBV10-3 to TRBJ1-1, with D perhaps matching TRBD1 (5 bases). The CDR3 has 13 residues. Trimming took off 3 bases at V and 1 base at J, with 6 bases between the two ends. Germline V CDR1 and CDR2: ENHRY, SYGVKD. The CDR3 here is CAISDQGNTEAFF. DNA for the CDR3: TGTGCCATCAGTGACCAGGGGAACACTGAAGCTTTCTTT.

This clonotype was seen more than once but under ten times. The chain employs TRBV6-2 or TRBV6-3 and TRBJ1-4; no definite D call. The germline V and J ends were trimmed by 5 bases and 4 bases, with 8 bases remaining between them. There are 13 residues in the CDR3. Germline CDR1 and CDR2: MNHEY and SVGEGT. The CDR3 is CASSAFGNEKLFF. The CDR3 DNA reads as TGTGCCAGCAGTGCCTTCGGTAATGAAAAACTGTTTTTT.

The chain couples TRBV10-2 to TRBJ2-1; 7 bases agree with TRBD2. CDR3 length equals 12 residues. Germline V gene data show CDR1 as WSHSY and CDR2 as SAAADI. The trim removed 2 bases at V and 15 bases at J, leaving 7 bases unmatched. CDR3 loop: CASSEPGGGPFF. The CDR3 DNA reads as TGCGCCAGCAGTGAGCCGGGAGGTGGACCGTTCTTC.

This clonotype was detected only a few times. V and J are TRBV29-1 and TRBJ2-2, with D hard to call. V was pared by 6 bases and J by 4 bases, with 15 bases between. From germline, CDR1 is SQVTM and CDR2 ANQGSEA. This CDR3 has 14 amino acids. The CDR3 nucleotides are TGCAGCGTGACGGTGGGCCCGACCACCGGGGAGCTGTTTTTT. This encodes CSVTVGPTTGELFF.

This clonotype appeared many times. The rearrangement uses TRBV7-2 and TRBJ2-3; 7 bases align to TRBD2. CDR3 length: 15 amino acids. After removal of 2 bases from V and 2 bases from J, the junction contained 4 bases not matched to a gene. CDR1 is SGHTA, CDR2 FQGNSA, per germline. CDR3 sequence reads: CASSLRDYFTDTQYF. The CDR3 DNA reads TGTGCCAGCAGCTTACGGGACTATTTCACAGATACGCAGTATTTT.

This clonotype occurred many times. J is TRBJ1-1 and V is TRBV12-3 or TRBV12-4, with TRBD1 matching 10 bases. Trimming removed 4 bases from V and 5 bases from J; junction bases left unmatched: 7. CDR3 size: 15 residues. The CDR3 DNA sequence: TGTGCCAGCAGTTCCCGGACAGGGGGAAGAACTGAAGCTTTCTTT. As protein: CASSSRTGGRTEAFF.

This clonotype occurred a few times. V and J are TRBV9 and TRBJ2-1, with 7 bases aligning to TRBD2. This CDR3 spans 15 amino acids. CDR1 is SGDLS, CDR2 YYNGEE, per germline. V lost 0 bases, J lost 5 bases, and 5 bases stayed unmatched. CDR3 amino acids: CASSVGGSHHNEQFF. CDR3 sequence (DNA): TGTGCCAGCAGCGTAGGCGGGAGCCACCACAATGAGCAGTTCTTC.

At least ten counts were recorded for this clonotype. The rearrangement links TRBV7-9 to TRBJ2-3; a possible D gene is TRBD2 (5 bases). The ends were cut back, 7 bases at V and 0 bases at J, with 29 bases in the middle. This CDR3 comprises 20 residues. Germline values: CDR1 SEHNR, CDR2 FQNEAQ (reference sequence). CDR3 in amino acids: CASTSRRTGIEGSSTDTQYF. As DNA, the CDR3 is TGTGCCAGCACCTCCCGGAGGACGGGAATCGAAGGATCTAGCACAGATACGCAGTATTTT.

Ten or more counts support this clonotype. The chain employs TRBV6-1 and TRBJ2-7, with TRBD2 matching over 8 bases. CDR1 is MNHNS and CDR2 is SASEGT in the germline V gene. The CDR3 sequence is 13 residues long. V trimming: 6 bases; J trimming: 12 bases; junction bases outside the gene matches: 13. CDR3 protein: CASRGASSGSLYF. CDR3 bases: TGTGCCAGCAGGGGGGCCTCTAGCGGGTCGCTGTACTTC.

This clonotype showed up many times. The CDR3 sequence is CASSPLDSFGYTF. In nucleotides, the CDR3 is TGTGCCAGCTCACCCTTGGACAGTTTCGGCTACACCTTC. The V gene is TRBV18, the J gene TRBJ1-2, with D tentatively TRBD1 (6 bases). Looked up from germline, CDR1 is KGHSH and CDR2 is LQKENI. The V end was cut by 3 bases, the J end by 8 bases, with 13 bases between. The CDR3 is 13 amino acids.

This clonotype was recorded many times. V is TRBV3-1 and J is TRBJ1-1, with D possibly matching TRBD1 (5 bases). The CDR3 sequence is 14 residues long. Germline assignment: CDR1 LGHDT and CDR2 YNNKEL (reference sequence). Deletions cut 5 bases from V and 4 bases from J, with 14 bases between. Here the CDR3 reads CASSEGTGPTEAFF. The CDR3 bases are TGTGCCAGCAGCGAGGGGACGGGCCCCACTGAAGCTTTCTTT.

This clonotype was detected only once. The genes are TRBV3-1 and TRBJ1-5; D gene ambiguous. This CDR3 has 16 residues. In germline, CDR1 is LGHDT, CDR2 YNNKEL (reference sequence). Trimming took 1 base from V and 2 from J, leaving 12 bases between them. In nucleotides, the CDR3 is TGTGCCAGCAGCCAAGTACACAGCACGGGCAATCAGCCCCAGCATTTT. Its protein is CASSQVHSTGNQPQHF.

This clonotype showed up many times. The CDR3 protein is CASSPGHRNTEAFF. In DNA, the CDR3 is TGTGCCAGCAGCCCCGGCCATCGGAACACTGAAGCTTTCTTT. The gene calls are TRBV3-1 and TRBJ1-1; D ambiguous. CDR3 length equals 14 residues. V was trimmed by 4 bases and J by 1 base, leaving 10 bases between them. Germline loops: CDR1 LGHDT, CDR2 YNNKEL (reference sequence).

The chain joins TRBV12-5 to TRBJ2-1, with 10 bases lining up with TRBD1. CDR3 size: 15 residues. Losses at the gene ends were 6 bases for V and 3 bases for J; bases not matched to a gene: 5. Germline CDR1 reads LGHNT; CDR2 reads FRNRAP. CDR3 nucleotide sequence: TGTGCTAGTGGGATGGGACAGGGGTACTACAATGAGCAGTTCTTC. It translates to CASGMGQGYYNEQFF.

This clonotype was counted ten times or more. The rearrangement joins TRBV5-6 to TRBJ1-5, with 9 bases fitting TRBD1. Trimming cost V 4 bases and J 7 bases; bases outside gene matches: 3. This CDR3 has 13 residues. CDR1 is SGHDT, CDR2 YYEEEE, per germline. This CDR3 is CASSRQGEQPQHF. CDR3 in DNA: TGTGCCAGCAGCCGACAGGGGGAGCAGCCCCAGCATTTT.

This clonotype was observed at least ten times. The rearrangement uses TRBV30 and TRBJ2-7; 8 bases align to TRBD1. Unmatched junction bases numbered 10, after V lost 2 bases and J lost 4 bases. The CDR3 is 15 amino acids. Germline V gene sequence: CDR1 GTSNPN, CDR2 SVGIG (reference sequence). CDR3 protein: CAWSIQGVLMYEQYF. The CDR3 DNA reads TGTGCCTGGAGTATACAGGGGGTTCTCATGTACGAGCAGTACTTC. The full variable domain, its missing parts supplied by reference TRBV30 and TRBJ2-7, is SQTIHQWPATLVQPVGSPLSLECTVEGTSNPNLYWYRQAAGRGLQLLFYSVGIGQISSEVPQNLSASRPQDRQFILSSKKLLLSDSGFYLCAWSIQGVLMYEQYFGPGTRLTVT.

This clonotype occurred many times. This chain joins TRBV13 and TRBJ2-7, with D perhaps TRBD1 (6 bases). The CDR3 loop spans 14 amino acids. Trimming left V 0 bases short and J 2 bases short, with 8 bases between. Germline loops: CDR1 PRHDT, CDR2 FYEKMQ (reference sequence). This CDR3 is CASSLGTGPYEQYF. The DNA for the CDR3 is TGTGCCAGCAGCTTAGGGACAGGTCCCTACGAGCAGTACTTC.

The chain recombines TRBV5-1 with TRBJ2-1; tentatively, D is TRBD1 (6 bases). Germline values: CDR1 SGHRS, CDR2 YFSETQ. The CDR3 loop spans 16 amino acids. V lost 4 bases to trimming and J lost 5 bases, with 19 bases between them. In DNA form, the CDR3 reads TGCGCCAGCAGCCCGACAGGTCCCGGACGCGACAATGAGCAGTTCTTC. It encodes CASSPTGPGRDNEQFF.

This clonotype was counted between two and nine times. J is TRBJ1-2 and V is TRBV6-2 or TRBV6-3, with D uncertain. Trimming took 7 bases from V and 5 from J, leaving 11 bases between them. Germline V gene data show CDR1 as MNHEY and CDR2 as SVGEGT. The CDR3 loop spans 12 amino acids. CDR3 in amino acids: CASTQQLYGYTF. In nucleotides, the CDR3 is TGTGCCAGCACCCAACAGCTTTATGGCTACACCTTC.

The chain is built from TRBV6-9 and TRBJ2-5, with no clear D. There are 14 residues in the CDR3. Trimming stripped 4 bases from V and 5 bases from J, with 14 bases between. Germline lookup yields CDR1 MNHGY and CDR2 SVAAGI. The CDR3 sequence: CASSSRPLGETQYF. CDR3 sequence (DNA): TGTGCCAGCAGTTCTAGACCTCTGGGTGAGACCCAGTACTTC.

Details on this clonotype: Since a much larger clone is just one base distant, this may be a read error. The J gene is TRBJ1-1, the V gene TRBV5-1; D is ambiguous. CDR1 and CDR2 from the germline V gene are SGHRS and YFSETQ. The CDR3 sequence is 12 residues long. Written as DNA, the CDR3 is TGCGCCAACAGCCCAGAACAGCCTGAAGCTTTCTTT. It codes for CANSPEQPEAFF.

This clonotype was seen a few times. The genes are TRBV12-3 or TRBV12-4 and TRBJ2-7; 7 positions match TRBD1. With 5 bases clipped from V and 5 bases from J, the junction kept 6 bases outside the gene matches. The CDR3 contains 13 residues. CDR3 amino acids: CASSTGTANEQYF. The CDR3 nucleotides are TGTGCCAGCAGTACCGGGACAGCAAACGAGCAGTACTTC.

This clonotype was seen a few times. CDR3 amino acids: CASSPPDNGQYNEQFF. The CDR3 DNA reads TGTGCCAGCAGCCCACCCGACAATGGACAATACAATGAGCAGTTCTTC. The chain couples TRBV7-9 to TRBJ2-1; D may be TRBD1 (5 bases). The germline V and J ends were trimmed by 5 bases and 4 bases, with 18 bases remaining between them. Germline loops: CDR1 SEHNR, CDR2 FQNEAQ (reference sequence). CDR3 length: 16 residues. The entire variable domain, with the rest obtained from reference TRBV7-9 and TRBJ2-1, is as follows: DTGVSQNPRHKITKRGQNVTFRCDPISEHNRLYWYRQTLGQGPEFLTYFQNEAQLEKSRLLSDRFSAERPKGSFSTLEIQRTEQGDSAMYLCASSPPDNGQYNEQFFGPGTRLTVL.

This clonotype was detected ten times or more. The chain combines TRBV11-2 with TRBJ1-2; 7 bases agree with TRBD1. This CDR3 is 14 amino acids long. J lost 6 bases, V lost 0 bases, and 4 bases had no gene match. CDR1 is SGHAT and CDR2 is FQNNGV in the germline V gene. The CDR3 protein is CASSLDGDSHGYTF. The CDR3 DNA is TGTGCCAGCAGCTTAGATGGGGACAGCCATGGCTACACCTTC.